These T cell receptor beta chains were read from a single sample in a study of T-cell memory formation after mild COVID-19. TCRdb independently ran MiXCR on the 5' RACE reads; one entry per CDR3 protein. The table has hundreds of thousands of distinct CDR3 sequences, over 15% seen once; the top ten hold around 12%. Sequences were obtained from PBMCs or a T cell subset sorted from them (not recorded which). The receptors were gathered from an adult woman who had mild COVID-19 (a few samples of this study predate the infection). Cell type and time point are not known. Each CDR3 is given with its conserved first and last residue. The D gene is left open where the match is weak. Where a row states a size, it is once, few, many or the class of an expanded clone; other rows omit it.

d_call	clone_size	v_call	j_call	cdr3_nt	cdr3_aa
TRBD1	few	TRBV11-2	TRBJ2-7	TGTGCCAGCAGCTTAAGTTATACCGGGACAGGGGCCTACGAGCAGTACTTC	CASSLSYTGTGAYEQYF
TRBD1	NA	TRBV4-2	TRBJ1-2	TGTGCCAGCAGCCAAGAAGGACAGGGGTTATATGGCTACACCTTC	CASSQEGQGLYGYTF
NA	few	TRBV9	TRBJ1-3	TGTGCCAGCAGCGACAATCAGGGTTTGGGAAACACCATATATTTT	CASSDNQGLGNTIYF
NA	NA	TRBV30	TRBJ2-7	TGTGCCCGACGACAGGTTGCCTCCTACGAGCAGTACTTC	CARRQVASYEQYF
NA	NA	TRBV3-1	TRBJ2-7	TGTGCCAGCAGCCTTTCAGGGACAACTGCCTACGAGCAGTACTTC	CASSLSGTTAYEQYF
TRBD2	many	TRBV7-9	TRBJ2-1	TGTGCCAGCAGCTTAGATTTAGCGGGAGGGGTGTTCTTC	CASSLDLAGGVFF
NA	NA	TRBV10-3	TRBJ2-7	TGTGCCATCAGTGAGCCGGCGGCAGGGGCAGGATCCTACGAGCAGTACTTC	CAISEPAAGAGSYEQYF
TRBD1	once	TRBV7-2	TRBJ2-3	TGTGCCAGCAGCTTTAAGGGGACAGGGGGCACAGATACGCAGTATTTT	CASSFKGTGGTDTQYF
NA	NA	TRBV27	TRBJ1-2	TGTGCCAGCAGTTGGGGGGACGGATCTATCTATGGCTACACCTTC	CASSWGDGSIYGYTF
NA	NA	TRBV12-3/TRBV12-4	TRBJ2-2	TGTGCCAGCCACCCGAGGCATGCGAACACCGGGGAGCTGTTTTTT	CASHPRHANTGELFF
NA	NA	TRBV6-2/TRBV6-3	TRBJ2-1	TGTGCCAGCGGAGGATCCGTAGACAGGTTCTACAATGAGCAGTTCTTC	CASGGSVDRFYNEQFF
TRBD2	few	TRBV18	TRBJ2-1	TGTGCCAGCTCACCACCAGGGCTAGCGGGAGCCCACAATGAGCAGTTCTTC	CASSPPGLAGAHNEQFF
TRBD2	few	TRBV3-1	TRBJ2-1	TGTGCCAGCAGCCAAGGACTAGCGGGGGGCACAAATGAGCAGTTCTTC	CASSQGLAGGTNEQFF
TRBD1	few	TRBV20-1	TRBJ2-1	TGCAGTGCTAGTAGCCCTGGGACAGGGGAAGTTTACAATGAGCAGTTCTTC	CSASSPGTGEVYNEQFF
NA	many	TRBV18	TRBJ2-1	TGTGCCAGCTCACCACCGAGCTACAATGAGCAGTTCTTC	CASSPPSYNEQFF
TRBD2	few	TRBV12-3/TRBV12-4	TRBJ2-7	TGTGCCAGCAGTTTAGCTATAGCGGGAGTTCTCCACGAGCAGTACTTC	CASSLAIAGVLHEQYF
NA	NA	TRBV4-2	TRBJ2-1	TGTGCCAGCTGCCAAGATGGGCAGGGGTTAAATTTTTACAATGAGCAGTTCTTC	CASCQDGQGLNFYNEQFF
NA	few	TRBV7-2	TRBJ2-7	TGTGCCAGCAGCCTATCGGACTCTTATGCCTACGAGCAGTACTTC	CASSLSDSYAYEQYF
TRBD2	few	TRBV5-4	TRBJ2-3	TGTGCCAGCAGGAGGAGCGGGAGTGTAATCACAGATACGCAGTATTTT	CASRRSGSVITDTQYF
NA	NA	TRBV5-1	TRBJ2-3	TGCGCCAGCAGCTTGGCCCATGAGGGAACAGATACGCAGTATTTT	CASSLAHEGTDTQYF
NA	NA	TRBV20-1	TRBJ1-1	TGCAGTGCTTTAGTACTCGAGGCATACACTGAAGCTTTCTTT	CSALVLEAYTEAFF
NA	few	TRBV7-9	TRBJ2-4	TGTGCCAGCAGCTTACGGCAGTCAGGCGAAAACATTCAGTACTTC	CASSLRQSGENIQYF
NA	NA	TRBV7-9	TRBJ1-1	TGTGCCAGCAGCTTAGTGAACAGACAGAACACTGAAGCTTTCTTT	CASSLVNRQNTEAFF
NA	NA	TRBV7-7	TRBJ2-5	TGTGCTAGCAGCTTATATGACAGCCCAGAGACCCAGTACTTC	CASSLYDSPETQYF
TRBD1	few	TRBV5-1	TRBJ2-2	TGCGCCAGCAGCTTGAGACAGGGGGAGTCAAGGGAGCTGTTTTTT	CASSLRQGESRELFF
TRBD1	few	TRBV7-6	TRBJ1-5	TGTGCCAGCAGCCCTGGGGTAGGAGGGACAGGGGCCGAGGGTCAGCCCCAGCATTTT	CASSPGVGGTGAEGQPQHF
NA	few	TRBV12-3/TRBV12-4	TRBJ1-2	TGTGCCAGCAGACCTGAGGGAACAGGCGGCGGCTATGGCTACACCTTC	CASRPEGTGGGYGYTF
NA	few	TRBV3-1	TRBJ2-5	TGTGCCAGCAGTACCGGGACAAGTAGGAAGACCCAGTACTTC	CASSTGTSRKTQYF
TRBD2	few	TRBV30	TRBJ2-1	TGTGCCTGGAGTGTAGTGGGAGGGATTAATGAGCAGTTCTTC	CAWSVVGGINEQFF
NA	NA	TRBV15	TRBJ2-7	TGTGCCACCAGCAGAGCGACCCCTCGGGACGAGCAGTACTTC	CATSRATPRDEQYF
NA	NA	TRBV11-2	TRBJ2-3	TGTGCCAGCACCCCCGGTGGGGCGGACGTGTATTTT	CASTPGGADVYF
NA	few	TRBV9	TRBJ1-2	TGTGCCAGCAGCGTAGGGGCAGGGAGTTACCGATATGGCTACACCTTC	CASSVGAGSYRYGYTF
NA	NA	TRBV4-2	TRBJ2-2	TGTGCCAGCAGCCCTCAAACGTATAGCGAGACAATCACCGGGGAGCTGTTTTTT	CASSPQTYSETITGELFF
TRBD1	NA	TRBV4-1	TRBJ2-7	TGCGCCAGCAGCCTCACGACAGGGCAGGTCTACGAGCAGTACTTC	CASSLTTGQVYEQYF